This TCR beta chain was recorded in a study of radiation and T cells in renal cell carcinoma. Per the germline V gene, CDR1 is SGHDN and CDR2 is FVKESK. There are 17 residues in the CDR3. The V and J ends lost 4 bases and 4 bases, in that order; junction bases with no gene match: 11. Only in-frame clones appear in the TCRdb table, and some are missing; sequencing was by immunoSEQ multiplex PCR. Found here are 150,000 or so clones, 87% of them singletons; the top ten hold about an eighth. Time point denoted: blood 2 weeks post-SBRT. Treatment of the sample: 15 Gy SBRT to primary tumor, nephrectomy 4 weeks later. Clear cell pathology was present in this patient's renal cell carcinoma.

This chain joins TRBV14 and TRBJ2-1; 9 bases align to TRBD2. This sequence was found in a woman in her fifties or sixties with renal cell carcinoma. The specimen was blood, collected from a patient whose treatment included radiotherapy and nephrectomy. The CDR3 region has the DNA TGTGCCAGCAGCCCCTTTGCGGGGGGGATTTCTTACAATGAGCAGTTCTTC. Translated: CASSPFAGGISYNEQFF.